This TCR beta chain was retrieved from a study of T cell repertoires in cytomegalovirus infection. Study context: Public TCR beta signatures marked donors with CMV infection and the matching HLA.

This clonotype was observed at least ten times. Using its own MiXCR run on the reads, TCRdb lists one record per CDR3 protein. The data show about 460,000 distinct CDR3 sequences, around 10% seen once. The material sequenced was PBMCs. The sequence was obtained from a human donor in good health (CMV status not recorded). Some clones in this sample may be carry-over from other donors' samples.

The CDR3: CSALQGSSSYNEQFF. Written as DNA, the CDR3 is TGCAGTGCCCTACAGGGATCCAGCTCCTACAATGAGCAGTTCTTC. This rearrangement joins TRBV20-1 to TRBJ2-1; maybe TRBD1 (6 bases). V was pared by 6 bases and J by 0 bases, with 15 bases between. The CDR3 is made up of 15 amino acids. Germline V gives CDR1 DFQATT, CDR2 SNEGSKA (reference sequence).